These T cell receptor beta chains were read from a single sample in a study of blood T cells in healthy people across ages. TCRdb called the 5' RACE reads again in MiXCR, with one record for every CDR3 protein. The table includes 750,000 to 1,000,000 distinct CDR3 sequences, just under 30% detected once. These data were likewise used in another study, on T cells of mothers and their children.

Sample: blood. These receptors came from a woman between 35 and 50 years old in good health. Both conserved end residues are part of each CDR3. A D gene is named only where the DNA matches it firmly. Part of the rows lack a size; the others show once, few, many or a class for expanded clones.

CDR3 length: 13; V gene: TRBV2; clone size: many; J gene: TRBJ2-5; D gene: TRBD1; CDR3 DNA: TGTGCCAGCAGTGGGGCCAGGGGGGAGACCCAGTACTTC; CDR3 protein: CASSGARGETQYF
CDR3 length: 14; V gene: TRBV27; clone size: -; J gene: TRBJ2-1; D gene: -; CDR3 DNA: TGTGCCAGCAGTTATACGACCGCTTACAATGAGCAGTTCTTC; CDR3 protein: CASSYTTAYNEQFF
CDR3 length: 14; V gene: TRBV7-7; clone size: -; J gene: TRBJ2-2; D gene: -; CDR3 DNA: TGTGCTAGCAGCCCTCATTCGAACACCGGGGAGCTGTTTTTT; CDR3 protein: CASSPHSNTGELFF
CDR3 length: 15; V gene: TRBV5-1; clone size: -; J gene: TRBJ2-3; D gene: TRBD1; CDR3 DNA: TGCGCCAGCAGCTCCGACAGGGTTAACACAGATACGCAGTATTTT; CDR3 protein: CASSSDRVNTDTQYF
CDR3 length: 15; V gene: TRBV4-1; clone size: many; J gene: TRBJ2-7; D gene: TRBD1; CDR3 DNA: TGCGCCAGCAGCCAAGCCGGGACAGGGGGCAACGAGCAGTACTTC; CDR3 protein: CASSQAGTGGNEQYF
CDR3 length: 14; V gene: TRBV7-9; clone size: -; J gene: TRBJ1-1; D gene: -; CDR3 DNA: TGTGCCAGCAGCTTAGGTTGGGATAGGGCTGAAGCTTTCTTT; CDR3 protein: CASSLGWDRAEAFF
CDR3 length: 11; V gene: TRBV20-1; clone size: many; J gene: TRBJ2-7; D gene: -; CDR3 DNA: TGCAGTGCTAGAGAAATCTACGAGCAGTACTTC; CDR3 protein: CSAREIYEQYF
CDR3 length: 15; V gene: TRBV20-1; clone size: once; J gene: TRBJ2-7; D gene: TRBD2; CDR3 DNA: TGCAGTGCTACCGGGACTAGGCTTATCTCCTACGAGCAGTACTTC; CDR3 protein: CSATGTRLISYEQYF
CDR3 length: 17; V gene: TRBV6-2/TRBV6-3; clone size: few; J gene: TRBJ2-1; D gene: -; CDR3 DNA: TGTGCCAGCAGTTCCCCCTCTTTCCAGGGGAGTAACAATGAGCAGTTCTTC; CDR3 protein: CASSSPSFQGSNNEQFF
CDR3 length: 17; V gene: TRBV9; clone size: -; J gene: TRBJ2-5; D gene: TRBD2; CDR3 DNA: TGTGCCAGCAGCGTAGGTTGGACTAGCGGGGTAGGAGAGACCCAGTACTTC; CDR3 protein: CASSVGWTSGVGETQYF
CDR3 length: 10; V gene: TRBV2; clone size: few; J gene: TRBJ1-4; D gene: -; CDR3 DNA: TGTGCCAGCAGTGTTGAAAAACTGTTTTTT; CDR3 protein: CASSVEKLFF
CDR3 length: 15; V gene: TRBV6-5; clone size: -; J gene: TRBJ1-1; D gene: TRBD1; CDR3 DNA: TGTGCCAGCAGTCCGAGGACAGGTCGGGGAACTGAAGCCTTCTTT; CDR3 protein: CASSPRTGRGTEAFF
CDR3 length: 15; V gene: TRBV20-1; clone size: -; J gene: TRBJ2-1; D gene: TRBD2; CDR3 DNA: TGCAGTGCTAGAGATCCAAGCGGGGGGACCAATGAGCAGTTCTTC; CDR3 protein: CSARDPSGGTNEQFF
CDR3 length: 14; V gene: TRBV14; clone size: few; J gene: TRBJ1-4; D gene: TRBD1; CDR3 DNA: TGTGCCAGCAGTGAATGGACAGGGCCCCAAAAACTGTTTTTT; CDR3 protein: CASSEWTGPQKLFF
CDR3 length: 15; V gene: TRBV4-1; clone size: many; J gene: TRBJ2-3; D gene: -; CDR3 DNA: TGCGCCAGCAGCCAAGATTTCCAGAGCACAGATACGCAGTATTTT; CDR3 protein: CASSQDFQSTDTQYF
CDR3 length: 15; V gene: TRBV20-1; clone size: -; J gene: TRBJ1-6; D gene: TRBD1; CDR3 DNA: TGCAGTGCTTCGACAGGGCTCTCCTATAATTCACCCCTCCACTTT; CDR3 protein: CSASTGLSYNSPLHF
CDR3 length: 17; V gene: TRBV27; clone size: -; J gene: TRBJ2-5; D gene: TRBD1; CDR3 DNA: TGTGCCAGCAGTCTGGGACAGGGTATAGGGGTCGGGGAGACCCAGTACTTC; CDR3 protein: CASSLGQGIGVGETQYF
CDR3 length: 13; V gene: TRBV25-1; clone size: many; J gene: TRBJ2-1; D gene: -; CDR3 DNA: TGTGCCAGCAGTGAGGGGAGCGGGAATGAGCAGTTCTTC; CDR3 protein: CASSEGSGNEQFF
CDR3 length: 17; V gene: TRBV5-1; clone size: -; J gene: TRBJ1-1; D gene: TRBD1; CDR3 DNA: TGCGCCAGCAGCTTGGACGGGACAGTAGGCACCCTTCGGGAAGCTTTCTTT; CDR3 protein: CASSLDGTVGTLREAFF
CDR3 length: 15; V gene: TRBV27; clone size: -; J gene: TRBJ2-7; D gene: -; CDR3 DNA: TGTGCCAGCAGTTCGCGGGACAGAGGGGTCTACGAGCAGTACTTC; CDR3 protein: CASSSRDRGVYEQYF
CDR3 length: 15; V gene: TRBV7-9; clone size: -; J gene: TRBJ1-1; D gene: -; CDR3 DNA: TGTGCCAGCAGCTTAGCGGGGTCCCTGAACACTGAAGCTTTCTTT; CDR3 protein: CASSLAGSLNTEAFF
CDR3 length: 14; V gene: TRBV28; clone size: many; J gene: TRBJ2-7; D gene: -; CDR3 DNA: TGTGCCAGCAACATGGGTGGGGTTTTGTACGAGCAGTACTTC; CDR3 protein: CASNMGGVLYEQYF
CDR3 length: 14; V gene: TRBV20-1; clone size: many; J gene: TRBJ2-7; D gene: TRBD1; CDR3 DNA: TGCAGTGCTTCCCCGTCGGGACAGGGAAAGGTGCAGTACTTC; CDR3 protein: CSASPSGQGKVQYF
CDR3 length: 17; V gene: TRBV7-9; clone size: few; J gene: TRBJ1-1; D gene: -; CDR3 DNA: TGTGCCAGCAGCTTAGCGCGAGGAGACTTCTTACCCCCTGCAGCTTTCTTT; CDR3 protein: CASSLARGDFLPPAAFF
CDR3 length: 13; V gene: TRBV4-2; clone size: many; J gene: TRBJ2-1; D gene: -; CDR3 DNA: TGTGCCAGCAGCCAAGGTGGCTACAATGAGCAGTTCTTC; CDR3 protein: CASSQGGYNEQFF
CDR3 length: 16; V gene: TRBV27; clone size: many; J gene: TRBJ1-2; D gene: -; CDR3 DNA: TGTGCCAGCAGTTTATCGCTCGGACAACTTAACTATGGCTACACCTTC; CDR3 protein: CASSLSLGQLNYGYTF
CDR3 length: 15; V gene: TRBV6-2/TRBV6-3; clone size: many; J gene: TRBJ2-1; D gene: TRBD2; CDR3 DNA: TGTGCCAGCACCCTCCTGGGGGGGGACTACAATGAGCAGTTCTTC; CDR3 protein: CASTLLGGDYNEQFF
CDR3 length: 18; V gene: TRBV7-2; clone size: -; J gene: TRBJ1-2; D gene: -; CDR3 DNA: TGTGCCAGCAGCCGATCTACCGGGGCCAGCGCTCCGACTTATGGCTACACCTTC; CDR3 protein: CASSRSTGASAPTYGYTF
CDR3 length: 12; V gene: TRBV19; clone size: -; J gene: TRBJ1-2; D gene: -; CDR3 DNA: TGTGCCAGTAGTATCCGGAGCTATGGCTACACCTTC; CDR3 protein: CASSIRSYGYTF
CDR3 length: 13; V gene: TRBV20-1; clone size: few; J gene: TRBJ2-7; D gene: -; CDR3 DNA: TGCAGTGCTGGGGAGACCGCGGTGGGCGAGCAGTACTTC; CDR3 protein: CSAGETAVGEQYF
CDR3 length: 14; V gene: TRBV4-1; clone size: few; J gene: TRBJ1-1; D gene: TRBD1; CDR3 DNA: TGCGCCAGCAGCCAAGGGTTCAGGGGGACTGAAGCTTTCTTT; CDR3 protein: CASSQGFRGTEAFF
CDR3 length: 16; V gene: TRBV28; clone size: few; J gene: TRBJ1-5; D gene: TRBD1; CDR3 DNA: TGTGCCAGCAGTTTTCGGACAGGCCTAAGCAATCAGCCCCAGCATTTT; CDR3 protein: CASSFRTGLSNQPQHF
CDR3 length: 14; V gene: TRBV4-3; clone size: many; J gene: TRBJ2-3; D gene: -; CDR3 DNA: TGCGCCAGCAGCCAAGATTGGGCGGCAGATACGCAGTATTTT; CDR3 protein: CASSQDWAADTQYF
CDR3 length: 14; V gene: TRBV5-1; clone size: few; J gene: TRBJ2-7; D gene: -; CDR3 DNA: TGCACCAGCAGCTTGGACGGTAGCTCCTACGAGCAGTACTTC; CDR3 protein: CTSSLDGSSYEQYF
CDR3 length: 14; V gene: TRBV6-2/TRBV6-3; clone size: many; J gene: TRBJ2-1; D gene: -; CDR3 DNA: TGTGCCAGCAGTTACTCGTCTAGCAGCGATGAGCAGTTCTTC; CDR3 protein: CASSYSSSSDEQFF
CDR3 length: 18; V gene: TRBV19; clone size: -; J gene: TRBJ2-2; D gene: -; CDR3 DNA: TGTGCCAGTAGTATTATTCTGGCAGCCTTCACGAACACCGGGGAGCTGTTTTTT; CDR3 protein: CASSIILAAFTNTGELFF
CDR3 length: 15; V gene: TRBV13; clone size: -; J gene: TRBJ2-3; D gene: -; CDR3 DNA: TGTGCCAGCAGCTCGGGGGTTTTAAGCACAGATACGCAGTATTTT; CDR3 protein: CASSSGVLSTDTQYF
CDR3 length: 16; V gene: TRBV4-1; clone size: -; J gene: TRBJ2-3; D gene: -; CDR3 DNA: TGCGCCAGCAGCCAAAATAGTCGGGGGGCCGGAGATACGCAGTATTTT; CDR3 protein: CASSQNSRGAGDTQYF
CDR3 length: 13; V gene: TRBV29-1; clone size: few; J gene: TRBJ1-1; D gene: -; CDR3 DNA: TGCAGCGCTCCCCCCAGGGGGAACACTGAAGCTTTCTTT; CDR3 protein: CSAPPRGNTEAFF